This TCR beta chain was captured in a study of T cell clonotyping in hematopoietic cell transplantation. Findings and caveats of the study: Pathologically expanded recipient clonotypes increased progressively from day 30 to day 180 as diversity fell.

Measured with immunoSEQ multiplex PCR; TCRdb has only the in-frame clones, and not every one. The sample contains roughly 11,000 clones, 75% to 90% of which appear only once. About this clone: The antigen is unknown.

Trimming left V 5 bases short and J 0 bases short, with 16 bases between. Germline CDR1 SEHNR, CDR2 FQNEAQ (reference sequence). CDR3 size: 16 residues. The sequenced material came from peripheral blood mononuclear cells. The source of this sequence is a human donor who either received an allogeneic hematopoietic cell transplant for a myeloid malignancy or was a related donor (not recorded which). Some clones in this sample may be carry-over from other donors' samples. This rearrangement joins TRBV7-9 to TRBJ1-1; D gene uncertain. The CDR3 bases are TGTGCCAGCAGCCGCGATTTGGTAACCATGAACACTGAAGCTTTCTTT. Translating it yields CASSRDLVTMNTEAFF.